This is a list of T cell receptor beta chains from one sample in a study of blood T cells in healthy people across ages. TCRdb reanalysed the 5' RACE reads using MiXCR and keeps one entry per CDR3 protein. The sample holds over a million distinct CDR3 sequences, less than 50% seen once. The specimen was blood. The receptors originated from a woman in her sixties or seventies in good health. CDR3s leave out the opening cysteine and the closing phenylalanine or tryptophan. Fields, in order: V gene, CDR3 length, J gene, CDR3 protein.

V gene: TRBV6-5; CDR3 length: 13; J gene: TRBJ1-5; CDR3 protein: ASSSSTVSNQPQH
V gene: TRBV27; CDR3 length: 11; J gene: TRBJ1-6; CDR3 protein: ASRGQGGSPLH
V gene: TRBV12-3/TRBV12-4; CDR3 length: 14; J gene: TRBJ2-5; CDR3 protein: ASSLARGLDQETQY
V gene: TRBV12-3/TRBV12-4; CDR3 length: 12; J gene: TRBJ2-6; CDR3 protein: ASSPGISSGVLT
V gene: TRBV20-1; CDR3 length: 9; J gene: TRBJ2-5; CDR3 protein: SGVEYNEQY
V gene: TRBV6-1; CDR3 length: 12; J gene: TRBJ1-1; CDR3 protein: ASSEAGTNTEAF
V gene: TRBV6-5; CDR3 length: 12; J gene: TRBJ1-1; CDR3 protein: ASSYSSVRTEAF
V gene: TRBV28; CDR3 length: 10; J gene: TRBJ2-7; CDR3 protein: GSSDDSREQY
V gene: TRBV5-6; CDR3 length: 10; J gene: TRBJ1-2; CDR3 protein: ASQDSNYGYT
V gene: TRBV24-1; CDR3 length: 14; J gene: TRBJ2-5; CDR3 protein: ATSVVSGTGIETQY
V gene: TRBV2; CDR3 length: 10; J gene: TRBJ2-7; CDR3 protein: ASSVETYEQY
V gene: TRBV5-1; CDR3 length: 14; J gene: TRBJ2-3; CDR3 protein: ASSLEPSGSLDTQY
V gene: TRBV6-1; CDR3 length: 13; J gene: TRBJ2-3; CDR3 protein: ASSEVGFLADTQY
V gene: TRBV7-2; CDR3 length: 12; J gene: TRBJ2-2; CDR3 protein: ASRSTGGSGKLF
V gene: TRBV27; CDR3 length: 14; J gene: TRBJ1-4; CDR3 protein: ASSLWARGRDEKLF
V gene: TRBV28; CDR3 length: 14; J gene: TRBJ1-1; CDR3 protein: ASRVGGVGANTEAF
V gene: TRBV29-1; CDR3 length: 11; J gene: TRBJ2-5; CDR3 protein: SAPGQGKETQY
V gene: TRBV5-1; CDR3 length: 12; J gene: TRBJ2-1; CDR3 protein: ASRWEAAYNEQF
V gene: TRBV9; CDR3 length: 12; J gene: TRBJ2-5; CDR3 protein: ASSLGGETGERY
V gene: TRBV3-1; CDR3 length: 13; J gene: TRBJ2-3; CDR3 protein: ASSQEATSGNTQY
V gene: TRBV20-1; CDR3 length: 12; J gene: TRBJ1-1; CDR3 protein: SASPWQGGTEAF
V gene: TRBV13; CDR3 length: 13; J gene: TRBJ2-7; CDR3 protein: ASSHFGTGNYEQY
V gene: TRBV28; CDR3 length: 13; J gene: TRBJ2-1; CDR3 protein: ASSTGGLADNEQF
V gene: TRBV10-3; CDR3 length: 11; J gene: TRBJ2-7; CDR3 protein: AISDKGLGEQY
V gene: TRBV20-1; CDR3 length: 12; J gene: TRBJ2-2; CDR3 protein: SAREEGTTGELF
V gene: TRBV9; CDR3 length: 12; J gene: TRBJ2-5; CDR3 protein: ASSVASGLETQY
V gene: TRBV3-1; CDR3 length: 12; J gene: TRBJ2-1; CDR3 protein: ASSHRTSVNEQF
V gene: TRBV9; CDR3 length: 15; J gene: TRBJ2-6; CDR3 protein: ASSAGGGPSGANVLT
V gene: TRBV29-1; CDR3 length: 12; J gene: TRBJ2-7; CDR3 protein: SVRDRASSYEQY
V gene: TRBV5-6; CDR3 length: 13; J gene: TRBJ2-4; CDR3 protein: ASSLDRGLRYIQY